The TCR beta chain described here comes from a study of blood T cell repertoires in COVID-19. Looking at the study overall: Some COVID-19 samples were acute and others convalescent; all came from the United States, Italy and Spain. T cells, B-cell-depleted T cells, or PBMCs supplied cDNA or gDNA.

By share, this clone ranks as medium-sized. Profiled with immunoSEQ multiplex PCR; TCRdb holds only in-frame clones, not every one. The table lists about 190,000 clones, 70% to 90% of them singletons. Germline V gene data show CDR1 as SQVTM and CDR2 as ANQGSEA. Trimming removed 6 bases from V and 6 bases from J; junction bases left unmatched: 14. This CDR3 region has 16 residues. The sample taken for sequencing was peripheral blood. The clonotype comes from a woman aged 40-49 years who had recovered from COVID-19. This chain links TRBV29-1 with TRBJ2-1, with 10 bases lining up with TRBD2. The CDR3: CSVTRWASGRSNEQFF. The CDR3 DNA is TGCAGCGTGACACGTTGGGCTAGCGGGAGATCCAATGAGCAGTTCTTC.